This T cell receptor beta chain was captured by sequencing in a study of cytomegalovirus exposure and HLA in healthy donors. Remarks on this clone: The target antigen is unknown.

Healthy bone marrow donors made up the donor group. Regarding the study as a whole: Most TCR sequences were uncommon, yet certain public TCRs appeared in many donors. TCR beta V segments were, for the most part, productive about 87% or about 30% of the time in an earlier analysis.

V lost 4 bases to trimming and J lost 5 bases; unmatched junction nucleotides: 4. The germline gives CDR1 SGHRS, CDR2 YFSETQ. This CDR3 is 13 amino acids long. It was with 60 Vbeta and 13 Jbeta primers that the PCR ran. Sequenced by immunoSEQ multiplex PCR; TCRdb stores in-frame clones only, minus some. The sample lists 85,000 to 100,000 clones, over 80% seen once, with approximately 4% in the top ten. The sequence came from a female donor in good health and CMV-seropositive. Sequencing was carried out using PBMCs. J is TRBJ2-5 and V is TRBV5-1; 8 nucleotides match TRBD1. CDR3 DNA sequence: TGCGCCAGCAGCGTGGACAGGGCGGAGACCCAGTACTTC. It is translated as CASSVDRAETQYF.